This T cell receptor beta chain was sequenced for a study of beta chain features in type 1 diabetes. Study summary: Patients shared similar age, gender and cell yields with healthy donors. Study results and caveats: Moderately but significantly shorter TCRB CDR3s were found in Type 1 diabetes patients in all four CD4+ subsets.

Of the isolated RNA, all was reverse transcribed, and so the sequenced material was expressed TCRB transcripts. The repertoire was sequenced with immunoSEQ multiplex PCR; TCRdb's copy has only in-frame clones and lacks some. The sample consists of more than 300,000 clones, roughly 9.8% of them appearing once. This CDR3 spans 15 amino acids. The junction had 10 bases not matched to a gene; V was cut back by 4 bases and J by 6 bases. Germline V CDR1 and CDR2: SNHLY, FYNNEI. Using CD45RO/CCR7/CD25/CD127/CD95/CD27, CD4+ naive, central memory, regulatory and stem cell-like memory cells were sorted. Comments on this clone: Its antigen is not identified.

Sample: central memory CD4+ T cells from blood. V usage is TRBV2 and J usage is TRBJ2-3, with 7 bases identical to TRBD2. The receptor was isolated from a man between 25 and 39 years old with type 1 diabetes. The CDR3 loop reads CASSVAGLGGDTQYF. The CDR3, as DNA: TGTGCCAGCAGTGTCGCGGGACTGGGAGGGGATACGCAGTATTTT.